This entry concerns a single T cell receptor (beta chain). Its antigen is currently not known. No qualities accompany the bases; no much larger clone lies one base away. TCRbeta CDR3 regions were amplified from genomic DNA by means of the immunoSEQ Assay, a bias-controlled multiplex PCR. On the authors' methods: The number of nucleated cells in each sample was estimated from the amplification of reference gene primers within the assay. Sequence reads were collapsed and filtered to measure the absolute abundance of every unique TCRbeta CDR3 rearrangement. For each sample, productive Simpson clonality was calculated as the square root of Simpson's diversity index over productive rearrangements. The table comes from immuneACCESS by way of TCRdb, which keeps in-frame sequences with V and J called. Part of the clones is missing from these tables; in studies checked, under half for an unresolved V gene and the rest for unknown reasons. For V, J and clone size, that table is used; D and trimming come from the DNA. This sample gives 150,000 or so clones in total; roughly 82% of them show up just once. Together, the top ten hold roughly 15% of the sample.

This entry comes from a study of blood T cell repertoires in COVID-19 (TCRdb year 2020). About the full investigation: Collaborator samples came from the United States, Italy and Spain and covered acute and convalescent phases of COVID-19. The prospective study material was composed of cDNA or gDNA derived from T cells, B-cell-depleted T cells, or PBMCs. The dataset comprised deeply sampled blood TCRbeta repertoires from subjects exposed to, actively infected with, or recovered from COVID-19. A freely available public database, intended as a resource for researchers studying the immune response to SARS-CoV-2, is where the repertoires were released. The samples were drawn from two sources: the first 160 participants of the ongoing ImmuneRACE study, and 1,000 to 1,500 subjects contributed by 6 global collaborators. Sample metadata almost always included a de-identified subject ID, COVID-19 status, age in years and sex. HLA class I and class II types, where available, came from metadata supplied by the sample provider rather than from assay-based typing. Study-level results and caveats: The amount of clinical and demographic metadata varied by source and participant and was provided uncurated.

Whole blood was collected in K2EDTA tubes by collaborating institutions according to the institutions' own protocols. For TCRbeta analysis, collaborators shipped samples as frozen whole blood, isolated PBMCs, or DNA extracted from either of those sample types. CDR1 SEHNR and CDR2 FQNEAQ were looked up in the germline V gene (reference sequence). V is shortened by 8 bases, J by 6 bases, and the region joining them spans 16 bases. The CDR3 spans 13 residues, from the cysteine through the phenylalanine. Just CDR3 DNA is preserved here, 39 bases in frame from base 1. The receptor comes from a human donor with acute or convalescent COVID-19. The donor label of this sample is uncertain. The chain couples TRBV7-9 to TRBJ1-2; 5 matching bases give a weak D call of TRBD1. Sequencing was carried out using peripheral blood. The sequence in DNA is TGTGCCAGCGCCGGGGGAGGACGGGATGGCTACACCTTC. It codes for CASAGGGRDGYTF.